This is a list of T cell receptor beta chains from one sample in a study of cytomegalovirus exposure and HLA in healthy donors. This table comes from immunoSEQ multiplex PCR, and its TCRdb copy is limited to in-frame clones, with some not included. This table has about 140,000 clones, roughly 80% appearing once. What was sequenced was PBMCs. The receptors derive from a female donor in good health and CMV-seronegative. Each CDR3 is given with its conserved first and last residue. The D gene is left open where the match is weak. Some rows mark clone size as missing; the rest say once, few, many or name a class of expanded clone.

d_call j_call v_call clone_size cdr3_length cdr3_aa cdr3_nt
TRBD2 TRBJ2-1 TRBV6-5 few 14 CASRTSGGANEQFF TGTGCCAGCCGGACTAGCGGGGGGGCCAATGAGCAGTTCTTC
- TRBJ2-7 TRBV5-1 once 15 CASSLRVDSSYEQYF TGCGCCAGCAGCTTGCGGGTGGACAGCTCCTACGAGCAGTACTTC
TRBD1 TRBJ2-7 TRBV27 once 15 CASIRTGTGINEQYF TGTGCCAGCATCCGGACCGGGACAGGGATTAACGAGCAGTACTTC
- TRBJ2-3 TRBV7-8 - 15 CASSSSSGSTDTQYF TGTGCCAGCAGCTCGAGTAGCGGAAGCACAGATACGCAGTATTTT
TRBD1 TRBJ2-7 TRBV4-3 - 15 CASSQAGQGTYEQYF TGCGCCAGCAGCCAAGCTGGACAGGGGACCTACGAGCAGTACTTC
- TRBJ1-6 TRBV7-2 once 14 CASSRGSFDSPLHF TGTGCCAGCAGTCGAGGGAGCTTCGATTCACCCCTCCACTTT
- TRBJ1-4 TRBV5-1 - 17 CASSLRGLTPTNEKLFF TGCGCCAGCAGCTTGCGGGGACTGACGCCAACTAATGAAAAACTGTTTTTT
- TRBJ1-2 TRBV6-5 once 14 CASSYSQGLYGYTF TGTGCCAGCAGTTACTCGCAGGGTCTCTATGGCTACACCTTC
TRBD2 TRBJ2-1 TRBV5-1 - 15 CASSLNSGTYNEQFF TGCGCCAGCAGCTTGAATAGCGGGACATACAATGAGCAGTTCTTC
TRBD1 TRBJ1-6 TRBV25-1 - 16 CASSRRQGARNSPLHF TGTGCCAGCAGTAGGCGACAGGGGGCGCGAAATTCACCCCTCCACTTT
TRBD2 TRBJ2-3 TRBV5-1 - 14 CASRASGSTDTQYF TGCGCCAGCAGGGCTAGCGGGAGCACAGATACGCAGTATTTT
TRBD2 TRBJ2-5 TRBV4-1 - 16 CASSQETSGYSETQYF TGCGCCAGCAGCCAAGAGACTAGCGGGTACTCGGAGACCCAGTACTTC
- TRBJ1-2 TRBV7-9 - 15 CASSLDAANNYGYTF TGTGCCAGCAGCTTAGATGCGGCCAATAACTATGGCTACACCTTC
- TRBJ1-6 TRBV7-9 - 12 CASRDNSSPLHF TGTGCCAGCAGGGACAATAGCTCACCCCTCCACTTT
TRBD2 TRBJ2-5 TRBV5-1 - 14 CASSLYGGIETQYF TGCGCCAGCAGCTTATACGGGGGGATAGAGACCCAGTACTTC
- TRBJ1-6 TRBV4-1 - 19 CASSQDRGLRGSYNSPLHF TGCGCCAGCAGCCAAGATCGAGGTCTCAGGGGCTCCTATAATTCACCCCTCCACTTT
- TRBJ1-1 TRBV11-2 - 13 CASSFPGDTEAFF TGTGCCAGCAGCTTCCCCGGGGACACTGAAGCTTTCTTT